This entry lists 6 T cell receptor beta chains sequenced from one sample in a study of beta chain features in type 1 diabetes listed by TCRdb under 2018. General study outcomes and caveats: In all four CD4+ subsets, TCRB CDR3 length was moderately but significantly shorter in type 1 diabetes patients.

Library method: the immunoSEQ multiplex PCR assay. The entire amount of isolated RNA was reverse transcribed using the High Capacity cDNA Reverse Transcription Kit, so the sequenced TCRB transcripts were expressed ones. TCRdb limited this immuneACCESS table to in-frame rearrangements with V and J called. A share of clones is missing; checked studies link under half to unresolved V genes, and the rest is unexplained. The sample table lists more than 95,000 clones, roughly 28% of them with a count of one. The ten biggest clones cover 0.53% of the sample. No cognate antigen is known for these TCRs. Sequencing used central memory CD4+ T cells from blood. The receptors originated from a woman under 30 with type 1 diabetes.

CDR3 protein: CASSQDLEQYF. The DNA of the CDR3 is TGTGCCAGCTCCCAGGATCTCGAGCAGTACTTC. This rearrangement joins TRBV18 to TRBJ2-7; D is unclear. The CDR3 length is 11 residues. V lost 6 bases to trimming and J lost 6 bases, with 9 bases between them. The V gene's germline CDR1 is KGHSH and CDR2 LQKENI.

This clone was seen only a few times. The rearrangement links TRBV2 to TRBJ2-1; 7 nucleotides align to TRBD2. This CDR3 comprises 15 residues. Germline V gene lookup returns CDR1 SNHLY and CDR2 FYNNEI. V shed 4 bases and J 2 bases; nucleotides not matched to a gene: 5. CDR3 sequence reads: CASSVEGGPYNEQFF. DNA of the CDR3: TGTGCCAGCAGTGTGGAGGGAGGGCCCTACAATGAGCAGTTCTTC.

The chain recombines TRBV7-3 with TRBJ2-4; TRBD1 agrees at 7 bases. CDR3 size: 14 residues. Germline V gives CDR1 SGHTA, CDR2 FQGTGA. With V trimmed by 5 bases and J by 8 bases, 9 bases remained unmatched. CDR3 region: CASSPGQGVYIQYF. In nucleotides, the CDR3 is TGTGCCAGCAGCCCCGGGCAGGGGGTATACATTCAGTACTTC.

The table lists this clone with a few counts. The V call is TRBV23-1, the J call TRBJ2-7; the match to TRBD1 covers 11 bases. TRBV23-1 counts as an open reading frame of uncertain function. The CDR3 contains 18 residues. J gave up 3 bases and V 0 bases, and 10 bases lay outside the gene matches. The CDR3 sequence: CASSQSFEGGTGGYEQYF. The CDR3 coding sequence is TGCGCCAGCAGTCAATCCTTCGAAGGCGGGACAGGGGGCTACGAGCAGTACTTC.

This clone has more than one count but fewer than ten. The V gene is TRBV7-2, the J gene TRBJ2-7; D is possibly TRBD1 (6 bases). V lost 3 bases, J lost 4 bases, and 16 bases lay in between. Germline CDR1 and CDR2: SGHTA and FQGNSA. CDR3 length equals 15 residues. CDR3 in amino acids: CASSFDRQGSYEQYF. The DNA for the CDR3 is TGTGCCAGCAGCTTTGACCGGCAGGGGTCGTACGAGCAGTACTTC.

This clone appeared a few times. This chain uses TRBV10-3 with TRBJ1-1; 7 positions match TRBD1. V shed 6 bases, J shed 6 bases, and the junction held 16 bases outside the gene matches. In germline, CDR1 is ENHRY, CDR2 SYGVKD. CDR3 size: 16 residues. In nucleotides, the CDR3 is TGTGCCATCAGCACTGCCCCGACACAGGGGTTGTCTGAAGCTTTCTTT. Its protein is CAISTAPTQGLSEAFF.